The source of this TCR beta chain is a study of shared clonotypes between healthy human individuals. The method was immunoSEQ multiplex PCR; TCRdb's version includes in-frame clones alone and lacks a portion of them. The sample holds 85,000 to 100,000 clones, 60% to 70% seen once. This receptor was identified in a man younger than 40 in good health. The sequencing input was memory CD8+ T cells sorted from blood. As to subset: CD45RO+ cells pooled with CCR7-negative TemRA cells.

DNA of the CDR3: TGTGCCAGCAGTGAACGACAGGGCAGCGGGGAGCTGTTTTTT. It yields the protein CASSERQGSGELFF. This rearrangement joins TRBV6-1 to TRBJ2-2, with 7 bases that match TRBD1. This CDR3 has 14 residues. The junction had 4 bases not matched to a gene; V was cut back by 2 bases and J by 7 bases. From germline, CDR1 is MNHNS and CDR2 SASEGT.